These 27 T cell receptor beta chains originate from one sample sequenced in a study of blood T cells in healthy people across ages. Primed by a sample-barcoded 5' primer and a J-beta primer mix, a second PCR proceeded for 7 to 11 cycles. TCRdb fed the 5' RACE reads into MiXCR, producing one record per CDR3 protein. The sample holds 850,000 to 1,000,000 distinct CDR3 sequences, roughly 50% seen once. Sequencing input: blood. The origin of the receptors is an older woman in good health.

This clonotype has only a few counts. This chain connects TRBV14 to TRBJ1-1; D unresolved. Germline CDR1 and CDR2: SGHDN and FVKESK. Trimming stripped 4 bases from V and 3 bases from J, with 9 bases between. The CDR3 contains 13 residues. CDR3 DNA sequence: TGTGCCAGCAGCCCCCCCGGGCACACTGAAGCTTTCTTT. Encoded protein: CASSPPGHTEAFF.

This chain connects TRBV6-5 to TRBJ2-7, with 9 bases fitting TRBD1. The germline V gene has CDR1 MNHEY and CDR2 SVGAGI. The V gene end was trimmed by 6 bases and the J gene end by 7 bases; junction bases not matched to a gene: 7. CDR3 length: 13 residues. The CDR3 loop reads CASSWDREYEQYF. CDR3 in DNA: TGTGCCAGCAGCTGGGACAGGGAGTATGAGCAGTACTTC.

This clonotype was found a few times. The junction departs from the called germline gene at one end, perhaps through a read error. This chain connects TRBV20-1 to TRBJ1-2; 7 bases are a match to TRBD1. The V gene's germline CDR1 is DFQATT and CDR2 SNEGSKA (reference sequence). The CDR3 is 18 residues long. CDR3 loop: CSARETLVRQGDGYGYTF. The CDR3 nucleotides read TGCAGTGCTCGAGAAACCCTCGTCCGTCAGGGGGACGGATATGGCTACACCTTC.

V gene TRBV5-1 combines with J gene TRBJ2-1, with 9 bases that match TRBD2. The better agreement between TRBJ2-7 and the DNA end casts doubt on the J call. The CDR3 spans 16 residues. CDR1 and CDR2 (germline): SGHRS, YFSETQ. In nucleotides, the CDR3 is TGCGCCAGCAGCTTGACTAGCGGGTTCTCCTACAATGAGCAGTACTTC. This encodes CASSLTSGFSYNEQYF.

The chain joins TRBV5-1 to TRBJ2-1, with D maybe TRBD2 (6 bases). The V end was cut by 9 bases, the J end by 6 bases, with 16 bases between. The germline gives CDR1 SGHRS, CDR2 YFSETQ. The CDR3 spans 13 residues. CDR3 nucleotides: TGCGCCACCTCGGCTAGCGCCGTCAATGAGCAGTTCTTC. This codes for CATSASAVNEQFF.

The rearrangement uses TRBV13 and TRBJ2-7, with 14 bases identical to TRBD2. The J call is in doubt because the DNA end fits TRBJ2-5 better. The CDR3 covers 16 residues. Germline V gives CDR1 PRHDT, CDR2 FYEKMQ (reference sequence). The CDR3 here is CASSNGLAGGGETQYF. CDR3 coding DNA: TGTGCCAGCAGCAATGGACTAGCGGGAGGAGGGGAGACCCAGTACTTC.

This clonotype was picked up one time. The germline gene is not matched at one end of the junction; a read error may be the cause. CDR3 nucleotide sequence: TGTGCTAGCAGTACGGGACTAGCGGGAGGGCCCGGAAAGGCCAACGTCCTGACTTTC. This translates into CASSTGLAGGPGKANVLTF. The chain links TRBV27 to TRBJ2-6, with TRBD2 matching over 16 bases. In germline, CDR1 is MNHEY, CDR2 SMNVEV (reference sequence). There are 19 residues in the CDR3.

The chain combines TRBV28 with TRBJ2-3; the D is unclear. The length of the CDR3 is 16 residues. Per the germline V gene, CDR1 is MDHEN and CDR2 is SYDVKM. Trimming removed 5 bases at V and 0 bases at J, with 15 bases between. Written as DNA, the CDR3 is TGTGCCAGCAGTGGACCCATCCTTCCCAGCACAGATACGCAGTATTTT. Its protein is CASSGPILPSTDTQYF.

The CDR3 is CSARTGGPYGYTF. The DNA of the CDR3 is TGCAGTGCCAGGACAGGGGGACCCTATGGCTACACCTTC. The chain links TRBV20-1 to TRBJ1-2; 10 nucleotides line up with TRBD1. This CDR3 has 13 residues. CDR1 and CDR2 from the germline V gene are DFQATT and SNEGSKA (reference sequence). Unmatched junction bases numbered 5, after V lost 6 bases and J lost 4 bases.

The chain couples TRBV28 to TRBJ2-1; D is possibly TRBD1 or TRBD2 (5 bases each). The V end lost 4 bases, the J end lost 1 base, and 14 bases lay between the germline ends. Germline CDR1 is MDHEN and CDR2 is SYDVKM. The CDR3 is made up of 16 amino acids. CDR3 sequence reads: CASSSPGEGSYNEQFF. CDR3 coding DNA: TGTGCCAGCAGTTCCCCAGGAGAGGGGTCCTACAATGAGCAGTTCTTC.

V and J are TRBV20-1 and TRBJ2-7; D might be TRBD1 (6 bases). Germline V lookup: CDR1 DFQATT, CDR2 SNEGSKA (reference sequence). CDR3 length: 14 residues. Trimming pared 0 bases from V and 7 bases from J, leaving 16 bases between. The DNA for the CDR3 is TGCAGTGCTAGAGATGTTACCGGGACATCTGAGCAGTACTTC. This codes for CSARDVTGTSEQYF.

This clonotype occurred a few times. The chain combines TRBV7-9 with TRBJ2-5; 11 positions agree with TRBD1. With V trimmed by 1 base and J by 11 bases, 9 bases remained unmatched. Per germline, CDR1 SEHNR and CDR2 FQNEAQ (reference sequence). The CDR3 spans 15 residues. The CDR3 DNA reads TGTGCCAGCAGCTTAGTGGACAGGGGGCTTGAAGAGCAGTACTTC. Protein product: CASSLVDRGLEEQYF.

This clonotype came up a few times. The V and J genes are TRBV12-3 or TRBV12-4 and TRBJ2-1; 10 nucleotides match TRBD2. This CDR3 comprises 16 residues. The ends lost 5 bases at V and 7 bases at J; junction bases unmatched: 11. Here the CDR3 reads CASSLEREGLGNEQFF. Written as DNA, the CDR3 is TGTGCCAGCAGTCTCGAGCGGGAGGGCCTAGGGAATGAGCAGTTCTTC.

The sample holds a few counts of this clonotype. The chain has TRBV15 and TRBJ1-1; D ambiguous. CDR1 is LNHNV and CDR2 is YYDKDF in the germline V gene (reference sequence). Trimming stripped 9 bases from V and 2 bases from J, with 13 bases between. This CDR3 is 13 amino acids long. CDR3 sequence: CATSLRANTEAFF. The CDR3 coding sequence is TGTGCCACTTCCCTGCGGGCCAACACTGAAGCTTTCTTT.

This clonotype occurred once. The J gene is TRBJ2-4, the V gene TRBV7-9; maybe TRBD1 (5 bases). The J call could be wrong; TRBJ2-7 is a better fit for the DNA end. Germline V gene lookup returns CDR1 SEHNR and CDR2 FQNEAQ (reference sequence). This CDR3 region has 13 residues. The CDR3 protein is CASSVSRAYEQYF. Here the CDR3 DNA reads TGTGCCAGCAGCGTAAGCAGGGCCTACGAGCAGTACTTC.

This clonotype was seen only a few times. This chain joins TRBV7-2 and TRBJ2-1; the D is unclear. This CDR3 is 12 amino acids long. The germline V and J ends were trimmed by 6 bases and 5 bases, with 8 bases remaining between them. CDR1 and CDR2 (germline): SGHTA, FQGNSA. As DNA, the CDR3 is TGTGCCAGCAGATCCCTAGACAATGAGCAGTTCTTC. Translating it yields CASRSLDNEQFF.

A note on this clonotype: The junction and the germline gene differ at one end; a read error may be behind it. V usage is TRBV4-3 and J usage is TRBJ2-1; no clear D gene. The CDR3 loop spans 15 amino acids. Germline V gene data show CDR1 as LGHNA and CDR2 as YSLEER. CDR3: CAGSQVATAYNEQFF. The DNA for the CDR3 is TGCGCCGGCAGCCAAGTAGCAACCGCCTACAATGAGCAGTTCTTC.

This clonotype has only a few counts. The gene calls are TRBV29-1 and TRBJ1-2; maybe TRBD1 (5 bases). V lost 1 base and J 4 bases, leaving 7 bases between the germline ends. Per the germline V gene, CDR1 is SQVTM and CDR2 is ANQGSEA. The CDR3 contains 12 residues. The CDR3 region has the DNA TGCAGCGTTGAAGGGACACGCTATGGCTACACCTTC. This sequence encodes CSVEGTRYGYTF. The full variable domain, completed using reference TRBV29-1 and TRBJ1-2, is SAVISQKPSRDICQRGTSLTIQCQVDSQVTMMFWYRQQPGQSLTLIATANQGSEATYESGFVIDKFPISRPNLTFSTLTVSNMSPEDSSIYLCSVEGTRYGYTFGSGTRLTVV.

The J gene is TRBJ2-4, the V gene TRBV20-1, with D unresolved. V lost 1 base, J lost 4 bases, and 8 bases lay in between. The germline gives CDR1 DFQATT, CDR2 SNEGSKA (reference sequence). CDR3 length: 13 residues. The CDR3 here is CSARVGRKNIQYF. The CDR3 nucleotides are TGCAGTGCTAGAGTTGGTAGGAAAAACATTCAGTACTTC.

This clonotype occurred a few times. The chain has TRBV20-1 and TRBJ2-5; TRBD1 agrees at 9 bases. CDR1 and CDR2 from the germline V gene are DFQATT and SNEGSKA (reference sequence). This CDR3 comprises 13 residues. The V segment lost 6 bases and the J segment 5 bases; nucleotides outside the gene matches: 7. CDR3 sequence: CSAAGTGRETQYF. The CDR3 region has the DNA TGCAGTGCGGCCGGGACAGGGAGGGAGACCCAGTACTTC.

V and J are TRBV7-9 and TRBJ2-1; D remains ambiguous. CDR3 length: 12 residues. Trimming shortened V by 1 base and J by 12 bases, and 10 bases separated the two germline ends. Looked up from germline, CDR1 is SEHNR and CDR2 is FQNEAQ (reference sequence). CDR3 DNA sequence: TGTGCCAGCAGCTTAGAAACTTATACGCAGTTCTTC. Translating it yields CASSLETYTQFF.

V is TRBV5-1 and J is TRBJ2-7; D perhaps matches TRBD2 (6 bases). Germline V CDR1 and CDR2: SGHRS, YFSETQ. The CDR3 covers 18 residues. With 0 bases removed from V and 0 bases from J, the gap between germline ends came to 19 bases. The CDR3 protein is CASSLAGSGRQSSYEQYF. CDR3 DNA sequence: TGCGCCAGCAGCTTGGCCGGTAGCGGAAGACAGAGCTCCTACGAGCAGTACTTC. The full variable domain, completed using reference TRBV5-1 and TRBJ2-7, is KAGVTQTPRYLIKTRGQQVTLSCSPISGHRSVSWYQQTPGQGLQFLFEYFSETQRNKGNFPGRFSGRQFSNSRSEMNVSTLELGDSALYLCASSLAGSGRQSSYEQYFGPGTRLTVT.

This chain connects TRBV27 to TRBJ2-1; TRBD2 matches at 12 bases. This CDR3 has 16 amino acids. After removal of 8 bases from V and 1 base from J, the junction contained 6 bases not matched to a gene. CDR1 is MNHEY, CDR2 SMNVEV, per germline (reference sequence). CDR3 nucleotide sequence: TGTGCCAGCGGGGGGGGGACTAGCGGGTCCTACAATGAGCAGTTCTTC. It yields the protein CASGGGTSGSYNEQFF.

The chain couples TRBV20-1 to TRBJ2-5; 7 bases agree with TRBD2. Germline CDR1 DFQATT, CDR2 SNEGSKA (reference sequence). This CDR3 is 17 amino acids long. The junction had 16 bases not matched to a gene; V was cut back by 6 bases and J by 0 bases. The CDR3 loop is CSAKLNSLASYQETQYF. The CDR3 bases are TGCAGTGCAAAACTTAACTCACTAGCGAGTTACCAAGAGACCCAGTACTTC.

The V and J genes are TRBV19 and TRBJ2-5, with D perhaps TRBD1 or TRBD2 (5 bases each). The germline V and J ends were trimmed by 6 bases and 5 bases, with 16 bases remaining between them. The CDR3 runs 14 residues. Per germline, CDR1 LNHDA and CDR2 SQIVND (reference sequence). The CDR3 sequence is CASSGGQGGETQYF. The CDR3 DNA sequence: TGTGCCAGTAGCGGCGGGCAGGGCGGGGAGACCCAGTACTTC.

This clonotype occurred a few times. The chain combines TRBV6-2 or TRBV6-3 with TRBJ2-2; the match to TRBD2 covers 10 bases. Trimming at V came to 0 bases and at J to 0 bases, leaving 4 bases not matched to a gene. This CDR3 has 18 amino acids. Germline CDR1 is MNHEY and CDR2 is SVGEGT. In DNA form, the CDR3 reads TGTGCCAGCAGTTACTCGCTGCTAGCGGGGGCGAACACCGGGGAGCTGTTTTTT. It is translated as CASSYSLLAGANTGELFF.

The table lists this clonotype with a few counts. The chain joins TRBV20-1 to TRBJ2-3; the D is unclear. There are 12 residues in the CDR3. With 7 bases removed from V and 5 bases from J, the gap between germline ends came to 13 bases. In germline, CDR1 is DFQATT, CDR2 SNEGSKA (reference sequence). The CDR3 protein is CSGGKRGDTQYF. CDR3 nucleotides: TGCAGTGGCGGAAAACGTGGAGATACGCAGTATTTT.